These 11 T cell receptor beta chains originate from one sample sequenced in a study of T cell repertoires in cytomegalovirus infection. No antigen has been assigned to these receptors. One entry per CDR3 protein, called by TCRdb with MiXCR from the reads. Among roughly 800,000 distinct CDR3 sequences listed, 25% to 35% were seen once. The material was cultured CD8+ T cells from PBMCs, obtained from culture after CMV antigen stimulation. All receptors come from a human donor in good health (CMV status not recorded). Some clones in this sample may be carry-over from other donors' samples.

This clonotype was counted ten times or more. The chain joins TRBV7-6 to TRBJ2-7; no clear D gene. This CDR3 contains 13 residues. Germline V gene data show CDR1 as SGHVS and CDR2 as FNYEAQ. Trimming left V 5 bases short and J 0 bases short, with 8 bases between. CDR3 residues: CASSASVSYEQYF. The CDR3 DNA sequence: TGTGCCAGCAGCGCGAGCGTCTCCTACGAGCAGTACTTC.

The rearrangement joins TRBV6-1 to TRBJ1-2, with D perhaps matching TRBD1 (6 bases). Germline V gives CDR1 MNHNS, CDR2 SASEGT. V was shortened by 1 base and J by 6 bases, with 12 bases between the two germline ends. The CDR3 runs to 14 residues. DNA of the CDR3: TGTGCCAGCAGTGAAGGACAGGCTGGCCATGGCTACACCTTC. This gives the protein CASSEGQAGHGYTF.

The CDR3 nucleotides read TGCGCCAGCAGCCAGCACACGCAGAACACTGAAGCTTTCTTT. This codes for CASSQHTQNTEAFF. This rearrangement joins TRBV4-3 to TRBJ1-1; no clear D gene. This CDR3 has 14 amino acids. V was shortened by 3 bases and J by 1 base, with 9 bases between the two germline ends. Germline V gives CDR1 LGHNA, CDR2 YSLEER.

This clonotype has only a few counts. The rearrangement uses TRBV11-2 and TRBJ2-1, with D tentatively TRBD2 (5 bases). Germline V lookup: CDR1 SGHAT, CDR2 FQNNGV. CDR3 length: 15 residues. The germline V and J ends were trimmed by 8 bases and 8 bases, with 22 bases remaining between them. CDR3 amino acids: CASGGESTYKDEQFF. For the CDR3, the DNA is TGTGCCAGCGGTGGGGAGTCGACCTACAAGGATGAGCAGTTCTTC.

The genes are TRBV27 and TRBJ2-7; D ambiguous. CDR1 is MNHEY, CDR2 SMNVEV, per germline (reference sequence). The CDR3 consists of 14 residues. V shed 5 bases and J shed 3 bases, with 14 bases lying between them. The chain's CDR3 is CASSPGSWGYEQYV. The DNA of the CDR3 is TGTGCCAGCAGTCCGGGCAGTTGGGGCTACGAGCAGTACGTC.

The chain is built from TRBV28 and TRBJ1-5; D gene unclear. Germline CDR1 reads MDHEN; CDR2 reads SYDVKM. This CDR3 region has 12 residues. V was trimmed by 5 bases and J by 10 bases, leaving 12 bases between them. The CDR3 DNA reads TGTGCCAGCAGTCTATACGGTGTACCCCAGCATTTT. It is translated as CASSLYGVPQHF. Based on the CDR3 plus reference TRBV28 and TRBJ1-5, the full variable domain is DVKVTQSSRYLVKRTGEKVFLECVQDMDHENMFWYRQDPGLGLRLIYFSYDVKMKEKGDIPEGYSVSREKKERFSLILESASTNQTSMYLCASSLYGVPQHFGDGTRLSIL.

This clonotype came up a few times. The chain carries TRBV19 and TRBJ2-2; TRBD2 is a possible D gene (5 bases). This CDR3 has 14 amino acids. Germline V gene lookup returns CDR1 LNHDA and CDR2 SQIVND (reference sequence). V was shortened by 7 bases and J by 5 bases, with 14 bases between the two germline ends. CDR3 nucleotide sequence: TGTGCCAGTATAACGGCATCGGGGACCGGGGAGCTGTTTTTT. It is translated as CASITASGTGELFF.

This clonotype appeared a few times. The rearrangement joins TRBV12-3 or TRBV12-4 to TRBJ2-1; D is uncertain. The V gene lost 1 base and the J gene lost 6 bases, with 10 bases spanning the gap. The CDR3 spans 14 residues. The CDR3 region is CASSLGPASNEQFF. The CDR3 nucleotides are TGTGCCAGCAGTTTAGGACCGGCGAGCAATGAGCAGTTCTTC.

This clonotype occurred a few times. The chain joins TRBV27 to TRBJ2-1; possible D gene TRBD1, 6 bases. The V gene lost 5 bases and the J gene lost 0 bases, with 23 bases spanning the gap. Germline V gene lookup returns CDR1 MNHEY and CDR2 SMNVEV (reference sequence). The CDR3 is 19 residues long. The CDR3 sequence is CASSDLRFLQGSSYNEQFF. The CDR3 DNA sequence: TGTGCCAGCAGTGATTTGAGATTTCTGCAGGGGAGCTCCTACAATGAGCAGTTCTTC.

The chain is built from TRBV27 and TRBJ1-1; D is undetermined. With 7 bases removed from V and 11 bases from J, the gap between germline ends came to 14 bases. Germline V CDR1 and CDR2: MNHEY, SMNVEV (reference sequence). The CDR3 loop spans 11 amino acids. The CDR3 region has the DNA TGTGCCAGCATCTCAGGCGGTGGGGCTTTCTTT. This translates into CASISGGGAFF.

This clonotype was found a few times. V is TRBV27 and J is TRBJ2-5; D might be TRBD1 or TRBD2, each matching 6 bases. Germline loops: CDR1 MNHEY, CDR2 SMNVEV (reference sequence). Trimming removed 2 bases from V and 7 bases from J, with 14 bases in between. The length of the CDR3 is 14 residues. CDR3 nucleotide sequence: TGTGCCAGCAGTTTAGGCGGGACATGGGGGACCCAGTACTTC. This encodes CASSLGGTWGTQYF.